This entry lists 2 T cell receptor beta chains sequenced from one sample in a study of CD8 T cells in Susac syndrome. RNA was extracted with the RNeasy kit, and a quantity of about 0.45 to 1 ug was reverse transcribed using random hexamers. Each CDR3 protein is one row after TCRdb ran MiXCR on the immunoSEQ multiplex PCR reads. Among some 120,000 distinct CDR3 sequences listed, around 94% were seen once. Sequencing was carried out using CD8+ T cells from PBMCs. Receptors were obtained from a human donor with Susac syndrome.

V is TRBV30 and J is TRBJ1-1; D gene ambiguous. The V and J ends lost 0 bases and 2 bases respectively, with 7 bases between them. Germline CDR1 and CDR2: GTSNPN and SVGIG (reference sequence). This CDR3 has 13 amino acids. The CDR3: CAWSVLDNTEAFF. CDR3 sequence (DNA): TGTGCCTGGAGTGTACTGGACAACACTGAAGCTTTCTTT. The variable domain in full, with the rest retrieved from reference TRBV30 and TRBJ1-1, is SQTIHQWPATLVQPVGSPLSLECTVEGTSNPNLYWYRQAAGRGLQLLFYSVGIGQISSEVPQNLSASRPQDRQFILSSKKLLLSDSGFYLCAWSVLDNTEAFFGQGTRLTVV.

The chain joins TRBV12-3 or TRBV12-4 to TRBJ2-6; 7 bases agree with TRBD2. The CDR3 is 15 residues long. V shed 5 bases, J shed 2 bases, and the junction held 3 bases outside the gene matches. This CDR3 reads CASSDAGAGANVLTF. The CDR3 coding sequence is TGTGCCAGCAGTGACGCGGGAGCTGGGGCCAACGTCCTGACTTTC.